The rows below give T cell receptor beta chains drawn from one sample of a study of T cell responses to AZD1222 COVID-19 vaccine. The table came from immunoSEQ multiplex PCR; TCRdb's copy has only in-frame clones and leaves some out. The table lists about 93,000 clones, approximately 90% of them singletons, with more than 2% in the top ten. The material sequenced was peripheral blood, taken 28 days after the second AZD1222 dose. These receptors all come from an adult who received the AZD1222 COVID-19 vaccine. CDR3s leave out the opening cysteine and the closing phenylalanine or tryptophan.

V gene | CDR3 protein
TRBV9 | ASSVAGLTDTQY
TRBV10-2 | ASRTATYNEQF
TRBV7-9 | ASSLWQGGPKGANYGYT
TRBV30 | AWRQEIPNYGYT
TRBV13 | ASSLLSSEQY
TRBV5-6 | ASSLPGGESSGNTIY
TRBV5-8 | ASSLEPRGYNEQF
TRBV29-1 | SVVSQGPTWDTIY
TRBV18 | ASSPTASGRGRVRGNTEAF
TRBV27 | ASSLFPGQSNQPQH
TRBV3-1/TRBV3-2 | ASSPTGAETQY
TRBV7-2 | ASSLEVSLPTNYGYT
TRBV5-1 | ASSERGGSYEQY
TRBV5-4 | ASSLTGVMNTEAF
TRBV3-1/TRBV3-2 | ASSQGDRAEKLF
TRBV24-1 | ATSGKGPSTDTQY
TRBV6-5 | ASSYRGGAEAF
TRBV28 | ASSLVASYSPLH
TRBV11-2 | ASSLDTGGSTIY
TRBV4-1 | ASSRSAEMNTEAF
TRBV19 | ASTSGTSGLPIYNEQF
TRBV12-3/TRBV12-4 | ASSPRTGWKLF
TRBV9 | ASTPGLNTGELF
TRBV29-1 | SVAAGTGGYEQY
TRBV12-3/TRBV12-4 | ASSLSQTYGYT
TRBV7-3 | ASSLQGPNTGELF
TRBV5-6 | ASSLTYSGNTIY
TRBV7-6 | ASSLFRAGPYNEQF
TRBV30 | AWSVQWGLLGGNTIY
TRBV12-3/TRBV12-4 | ASTLQGNYGYT
TRBV14 | ASSHISYEQY
TRBV19 | ASSISAVNTEAF
TRBV7-2 | ASSHGPPVYEQY
TRBV24-1 | ATSDLYRNQPQH
TRBV11-3 | ASSLDHDYEQY
TRBV27 | ASSQRLAGAYETQY
TRBV5-1 | ASSLALPGHEKLF
TRBV7-2 | ASSSRTRVEQF
TRBV18 | ASSPRSQSPSASTDTQY
TRBV7-3 | ASSSVGGAGSGGYT
TRBV30 | AWDRGLGYLYEQY
TRBV7-2 | ASSLVRRQGRSSYEQY
TRBV12-3/TRBV12-4 | ASSQNYEQY
TRBV27 | ASSFWAAVTGELF
TRBV19 | ASSTAPDRGEKLF